The entry that follows covers one T cell receptor beta chain sequence. No antigen is known for it. This entry belongs to a study of cytomegalovirus exposure and HLA in healthy donors. Regarding the study as a whole: Many donors shared some public TCRs, even though most TCR sequences were rare. A later analysis linked some 17,000 TCR beta sequences to HLA alleles at 0.05 false discovery rate. Analyzed later, most CMV-associated TCR beta chains appeared HLA-restricted.

Primers: 60 Vbeta forward and 13 Jbeta reverse. The data were produced by immunoSEQ multiplex PCR, yet TCRdb's version contains in-frame clones alone and is incomplete. This table holds 100,000 to 150,000 clones, approximately 87% found once. In germline, CDR1 is SQVTM, CDR2 ANQGSEA. Trimming took 7 bases from V and 8 from J, leaving 21 bases between them. This CDR3 has 14 amino acids. The clonotype was recovered from a man younger than 35 in good health and CMV-seropositive. This chain joins TRBV29-1 and TRBJ2-1; a possible D gene is TRBD2 (6 bases). Sequenced sample: PBMCs. CDR3 residues: CSANQPPSGDEQFF. The CDR3 DNA follows: TGCAGCGCGAACCAACCCCCATCGGGAGATGAGCAGTTCTTC.